This T cell receptor (beta chain) appears in the sequencing data of a study of shared clonotypes between healthy human individuals. Profiling relied on immunoSEQ multiplex PCR, and the TCRdb table lists in-frame clones only, not all of them. The table lists 2,500,000 or so clones, 90% to 95% of them singletons. This CDR3 is 14 amino acids long. Germline V lookup: CDR1 MNHEY, CDR2 SMNVEV (reference sequence). The V gene lost 2 bases and the J gene lost 3 bases, with 8 bases spanning the gap. The rearrangement joins TRBV27 to TRBJ1-5; no firm D call. The sample consisted of naive CD4+ T cells sorted from blood. Documented subset: CD45RA+ positively selected. The receptor comes from a man aged 18-30 years in good health. The DNA of the CDR3 is TGTGCCAGCAGTTTAGAGCCCCTCAATCAGCCCCAGCATTTT. Protein product: CASSLEPLNQPQHF.